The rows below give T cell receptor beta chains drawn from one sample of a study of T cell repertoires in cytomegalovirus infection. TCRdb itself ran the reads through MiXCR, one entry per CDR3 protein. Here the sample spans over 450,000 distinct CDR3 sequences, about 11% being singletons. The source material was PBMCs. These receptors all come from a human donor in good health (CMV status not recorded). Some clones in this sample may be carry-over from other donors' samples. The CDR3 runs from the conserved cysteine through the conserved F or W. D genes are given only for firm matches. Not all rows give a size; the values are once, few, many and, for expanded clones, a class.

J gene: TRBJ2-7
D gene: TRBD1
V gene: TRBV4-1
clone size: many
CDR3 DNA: TGCGCCAGCAGCCTGCCCGGGACAGGCTCCTACGAGCAGTACTTC
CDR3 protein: CASSLPGTGSYEQYF

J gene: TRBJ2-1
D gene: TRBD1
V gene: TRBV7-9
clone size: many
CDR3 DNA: TGTGCCAGCAGCAAGACAGGGGTCCACTTCAATGAGCAGTTCTTC
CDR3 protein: CASSKTGVHFNEQFF

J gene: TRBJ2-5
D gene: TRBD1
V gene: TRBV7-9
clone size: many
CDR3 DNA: TGTGCCAGCAGCTTAACTCCGGGACAGAGGGGAGAGACCCAGTACTTC
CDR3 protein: CASSLTPGQRGETQYF

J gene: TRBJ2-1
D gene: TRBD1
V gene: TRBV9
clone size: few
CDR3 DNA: TGTGCCAGCAGCCTCTGGGGACAGGGGCGCCCCAATGAGCAGTTCTTC
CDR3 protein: CASSLWGQGRPNEQFF

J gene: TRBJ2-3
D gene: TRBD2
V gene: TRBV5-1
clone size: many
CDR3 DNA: TGCGCCAGCAGCTTGGCCGCTAGCGGGAGTTCAACGCAGTATTTT
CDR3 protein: CASSLAASGSSTQYF

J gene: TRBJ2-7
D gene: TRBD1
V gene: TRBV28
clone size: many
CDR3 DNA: TGTGCCAGCAGTCCGATAACAGGGGGCGGCTACGAGCAGTACTTC
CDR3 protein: CASSPITGGGYEQYF

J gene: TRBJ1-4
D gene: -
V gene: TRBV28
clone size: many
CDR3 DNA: TGTGCCAGCAGTTCCACAGGTTCAACTAATGAAAAACTGTTTTTT
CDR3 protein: CASSSTGSTNEKLFF

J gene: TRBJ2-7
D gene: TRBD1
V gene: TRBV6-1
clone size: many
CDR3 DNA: TGTGCCATCCCGGGACAGTCTTACTACGAGCAGTACTTC
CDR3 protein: CAIPGQSYYEQYF

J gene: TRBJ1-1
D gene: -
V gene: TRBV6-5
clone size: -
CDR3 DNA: TGTGCCAGCGGGAGGGGTTTTGGCACTGAAGCTTTCTTT
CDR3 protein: CASGRGFGTEAFF

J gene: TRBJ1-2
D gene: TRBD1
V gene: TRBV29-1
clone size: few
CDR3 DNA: TGCAGCGTCCCGGGACAGGGGGCTGGTAACTATGGCTACACCTTC
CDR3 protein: CSVPGQGAGNYGYTF

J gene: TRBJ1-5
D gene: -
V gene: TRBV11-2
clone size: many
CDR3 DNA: TGTGCCAGCAGCTCAAACGGACGGAATCAGCCCCAGCATTTT
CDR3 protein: CASSSNGRNQPQHF

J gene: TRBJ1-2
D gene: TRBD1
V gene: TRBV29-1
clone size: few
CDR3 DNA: TGCAGCGTCTTCAAGACAGGGGGCGGCTATGGCTACACCTTC
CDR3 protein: CSVFKTGGGYGYTF

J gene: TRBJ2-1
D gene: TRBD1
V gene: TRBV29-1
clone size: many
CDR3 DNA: TGCAGCGTCCCGGGACAGGGTGGCTCCTACAATGAGCAGTTCTTC
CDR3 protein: CSVPGQGGSYNEQFF

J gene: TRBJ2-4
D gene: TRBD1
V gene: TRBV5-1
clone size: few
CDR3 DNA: TGCGCCAGCAGCTTGAACCCCCGACAGGGACCCAGTGGCGCCAAAAACATTCAGTACTTC
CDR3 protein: CASSLNPRQGPSGAKNIQYF

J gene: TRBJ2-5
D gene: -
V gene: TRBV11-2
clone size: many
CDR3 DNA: TGTGCCAGCACCCTGGGGGCCCGTGGGGAGACCCAGTACTTC
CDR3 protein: CASTLGARGETQYF

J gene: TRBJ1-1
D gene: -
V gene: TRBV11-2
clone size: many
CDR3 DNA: TGTGCCAGCAGCCAGAGGGCCCAAGCGAGCACTGAAGCTTTCTTT
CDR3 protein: CASSQRAQASTEAFF

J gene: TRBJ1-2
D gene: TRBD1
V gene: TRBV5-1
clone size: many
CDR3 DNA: TGCGCCAGCAGCTTAAACACAGGGGAATCAGGCTACACCTTC
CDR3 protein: CASSLNTGESGYTF

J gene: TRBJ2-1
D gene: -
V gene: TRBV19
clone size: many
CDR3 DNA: TGTGCCAGTAGTGTTCTCCTTGGGGGCTCCTACAATGAGCAGTTCTTC
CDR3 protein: CASSVLLGGSYNEQFF

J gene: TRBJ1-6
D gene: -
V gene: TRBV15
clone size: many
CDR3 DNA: TGTGCCACCAGCAGAGCAACAGTTAATAATTCACCCCTCCACTTT
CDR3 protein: CATSRATVNNSPLHF

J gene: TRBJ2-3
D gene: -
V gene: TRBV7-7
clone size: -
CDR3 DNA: TGTGCTAGCAGCCCTACTAGTCAGGGCACAGATACGCAGTATTTT
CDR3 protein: CASSPTSQGTDTQYF

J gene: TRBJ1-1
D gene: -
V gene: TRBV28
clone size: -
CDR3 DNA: TGTGCCAGCAGTCCCCCGGCAGGGAGAAACACTGAAGCTTTCTTT
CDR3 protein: CASSPPAGRNTEAFF

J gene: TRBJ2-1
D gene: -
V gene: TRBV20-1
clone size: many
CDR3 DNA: TGCAGAGCGATCGGACGTCCGAGTGAGCAGTTCTTC
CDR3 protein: CRAIGRPSEQFF

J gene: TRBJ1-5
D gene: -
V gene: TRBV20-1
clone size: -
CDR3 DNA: TGCAGTGCTAGAGTTACAGGTAGCAATCAGCCCCAGCATTTT
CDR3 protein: CSARVTGSNQPQHF

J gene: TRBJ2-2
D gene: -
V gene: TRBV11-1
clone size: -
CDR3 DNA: TGTGCCGGCAGCTTAGAGGGTCTCGCGAACACCGGGGAGCTGTTTTTT
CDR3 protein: CAGSLEGLANTGELFF

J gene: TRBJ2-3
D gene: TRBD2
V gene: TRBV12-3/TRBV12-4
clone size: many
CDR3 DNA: TGTGCCAGCAGTTCGGGACTAGCATCGCAGTATTTT
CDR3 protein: CASSSGLASQYF

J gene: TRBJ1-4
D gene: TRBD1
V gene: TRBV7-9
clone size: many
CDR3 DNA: TGTGCCAGCAGCACCCGACAGGGGGCAGGAGAAAAACTGTTTTTT
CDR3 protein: CASSTRQGAGEKLFF

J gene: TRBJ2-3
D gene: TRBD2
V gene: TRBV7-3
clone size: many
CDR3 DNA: TGTGCCAGCAGCTCCGGACTAGCGGGAGGTGCAGATACGCAGTATTTT
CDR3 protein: CASSSGLAGGADTQYF

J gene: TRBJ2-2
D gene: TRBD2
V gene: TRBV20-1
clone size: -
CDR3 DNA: TGCAGTGCTCAATACTCCTGGACTAGCGGGCGCGACACCGGGGAGCTGTTTTTT
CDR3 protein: CSAQYSWTSGRDTGELFF

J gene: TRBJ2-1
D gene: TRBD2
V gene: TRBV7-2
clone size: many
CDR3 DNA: TGTGCCAGCAGCTTACGCGGGGGGGCCGGGAATGAGCAGTTCTTC
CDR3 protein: CASSLRGGAGNEQFF

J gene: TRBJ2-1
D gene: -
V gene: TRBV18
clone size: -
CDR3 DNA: TGTGCCAGCTCAGCTATAGGACAGAAGGTTTACAATGAGCAGTTCTTC
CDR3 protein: CASSAIGQKVYNEQFF

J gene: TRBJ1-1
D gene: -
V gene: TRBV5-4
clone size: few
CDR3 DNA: TGTGCCAGCAGCTCCCCAGTGGATAACACTGAAGCTTTCTTT
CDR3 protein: CASSSPVDNTEAFF

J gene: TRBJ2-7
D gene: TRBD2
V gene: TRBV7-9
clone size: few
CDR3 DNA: TGTGCCAGCAGCTTAGATAGCGGGAGACTTCGGGAGCAGTACTTC
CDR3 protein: CASSLDSGRLREQYF

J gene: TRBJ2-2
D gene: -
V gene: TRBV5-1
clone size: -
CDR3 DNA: TGCGCCAGCAGCTTGGAGCCGGACGGGGAGCTGTTTTTT
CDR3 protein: CASSLEPDGELFF

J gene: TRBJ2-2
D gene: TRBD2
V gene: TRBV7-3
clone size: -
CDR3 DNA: TGTGCCAGCAGCTTAGCCGTAGCGGGGTCCGGGGAGCTGTTTTTT
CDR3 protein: CASSLAVAGSGELFF

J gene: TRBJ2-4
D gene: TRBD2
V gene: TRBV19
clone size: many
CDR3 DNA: TGTGCCAGTAGTCCCTGGGGGGGAAAGAACAAAAACATTCAGTACTTC
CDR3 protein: CASSPWGGKNKNIQYF

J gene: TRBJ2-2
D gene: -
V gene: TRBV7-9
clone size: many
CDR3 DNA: TGTGCCAGCAGTCCAGAGAACACCGGGGAGCTGTTTTTT
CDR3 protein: CASSPENTGELFF

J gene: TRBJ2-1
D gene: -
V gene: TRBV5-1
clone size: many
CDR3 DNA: TGCGCCAGCAACAGGGGGGGAGAGGCCTACAATGAGCAGTTCTTC
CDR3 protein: CASNRGGEAYNEQFF

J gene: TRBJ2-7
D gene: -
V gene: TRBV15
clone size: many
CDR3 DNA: TGTGCCACCAGCAGAGATTGGGCGGCTGAGCAGTACTTC
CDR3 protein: CATSRDWAAEQYF

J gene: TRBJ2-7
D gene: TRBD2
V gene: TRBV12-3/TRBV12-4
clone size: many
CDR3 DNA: TGTGCCAGCCAACCGGGACAGGCCGGACTAGCGGGTGATTACGAGCAGTACTTC
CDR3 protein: CASQPGQAGLAGDYEQYF

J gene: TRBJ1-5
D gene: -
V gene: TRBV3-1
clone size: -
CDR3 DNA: TGTGCCAGCAGCCAAGATACCGGCTTGGGGCAACAGCCCCAGCATTTT
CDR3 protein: CASSQDTGLGQQPQHF

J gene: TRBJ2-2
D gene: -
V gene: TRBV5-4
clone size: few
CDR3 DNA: TGTGCCAGCAGCTCGTTGGGGGGGCTCACCGGGGAGCTGTTTTTT
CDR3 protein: CASSSLGGLTGELFF

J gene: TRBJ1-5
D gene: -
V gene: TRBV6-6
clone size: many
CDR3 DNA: TGTGCCAGCAGTTACTCCGCGGAGAAGGCGGAGGGCAATCAGCCCCAGCATTTT
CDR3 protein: CASSYSAEKAEGNQPQHF

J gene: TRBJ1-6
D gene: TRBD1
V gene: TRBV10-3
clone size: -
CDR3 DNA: TGTGCCATCAGTGAGTCATGGGACAGTCGATCACCCCTCCACTTT
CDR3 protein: CAISESWDSRSPLHF

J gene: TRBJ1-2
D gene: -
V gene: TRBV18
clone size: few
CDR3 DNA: TGTGCCAGCTCACCTCGGGTTTCCGATGGGATAAACTATGGCTACACCTTC
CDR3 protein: CASSPRVSDGINYGYTF

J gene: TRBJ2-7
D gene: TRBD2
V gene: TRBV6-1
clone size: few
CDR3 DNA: TGTGCCAGCAGTGAAGTGACTAGCGCCACGTACGAGCAGTACTTC
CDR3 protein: CASSEVTSATYEQYF

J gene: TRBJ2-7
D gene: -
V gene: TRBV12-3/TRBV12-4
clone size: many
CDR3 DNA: TGTGCCAGCAGTTTAAGGGTTGGCGGGACGGGAGAGCAGTACTTC
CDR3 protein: CASSLRVGGTGEQYF

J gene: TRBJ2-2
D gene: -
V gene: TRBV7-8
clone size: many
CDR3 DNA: TGTGCCAGCAACCCCAGGACCACCACCGGGGAGCTGTTTTTT
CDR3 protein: CASNPRTTTGELFF

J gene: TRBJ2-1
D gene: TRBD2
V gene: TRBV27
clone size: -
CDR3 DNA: TGTGCCAGCAGTCATCCTAGCGGGAGTTCCAATGAGCAGTTCTTC
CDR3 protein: CASSHPSGSSNEQFF

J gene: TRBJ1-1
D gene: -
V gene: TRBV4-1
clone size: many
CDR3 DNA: TGCGCCAGCAGCCAAGAGGAGACAGAGATGAACACTGAAGCTTTCTTT
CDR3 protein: CASSQEETEMNTEAFF

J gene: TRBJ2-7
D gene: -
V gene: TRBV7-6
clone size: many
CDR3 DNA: TGTGCCAGCAGCCCATTTCGGGCAGGAGCCTACGAGCAGTACTTC
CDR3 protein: CASSPFRAGAYEQYF

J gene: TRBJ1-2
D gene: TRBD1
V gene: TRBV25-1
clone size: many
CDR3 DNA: TGTGCCAGCAGTGAGCGAAACAGGGGGGTTGGCTACACCTTC
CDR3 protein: CASSERNRGVGYTF

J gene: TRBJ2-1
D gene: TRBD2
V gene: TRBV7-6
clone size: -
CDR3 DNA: TGTGCCAGCAGTCCCCGGGGGGGGAAGCAGTTCTTC
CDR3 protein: CASSPRGGKQFF

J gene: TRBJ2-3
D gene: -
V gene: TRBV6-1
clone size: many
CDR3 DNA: TGTGCCAGCAGTGCCCTAACGGCGGGCCCAGATACGCAGTATTTT
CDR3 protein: CASSALTAGPDTQYF

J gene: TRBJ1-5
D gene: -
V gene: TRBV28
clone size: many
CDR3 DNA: TGTGCCAGCAGTTTGGCAGGGATGAGGACTAGCAATCAGCCCCAGCATTTT
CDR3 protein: CASSLAGMRTSNQPQHF